This T cell receptor (beta chain) was retrieved from a study of T cells in localized non-small cell lung cancer (dated by TCRdb to about 2020). Describing the broader study: The study examined T cell repertoires in under 300 patients with early-stage NSCLC and compared tumors with uninvolved tumor-adjacent lungs. The cohort consisted of a few hundred treatment-naive NSCLC patients whose localized lung tumors had been resected. The mean age of the NSCLC patients was about 64 years, with about 120 men and around 100 women. Points the paper makes about the study in general: Because multi-region sequencing of the tumors was not done, intratumor heterogeneity could not be ruled out. Of the top 100 tumor clones, a median of roughly 53 were detected in paired uninvolved adjacent lung; approximately 30 were also among that lung's top 100. Since the design was exploratory, TCR variables were selected using unadjusted p-values with no false-discovery rate correction. Uninvolved tumor-adjacent lung showed the highest T cell clonality, higher than tumor, which suggests more focused antigenic responses in the uninvolved tumor-adjacent lung. Higher blood T cell density associated with longer overall survival, while higher adjacent-lung clonality associated with shorter survival.

TCR beta CDR3 regions were sequenced from DNA using the immunoSEQ Assay. In the authors' own workflow: T cell density was computed as TCR beta template counts normalized to usable DNA estimated by amplifying housekeeping genes. Using the preseqR package, richness was estimated by extrapolating to 120,000 templates for tissue samples and 400,000 templates for PBMC samples. Clonality was defined as one minus Pielou's evenness. Differential abundance testing on productive amino-acid clonotypes, with a minimum total count of 5 and an alpha of 0.1, was used to identify tissue-enriched TCRs. The Jaccard Index and the Morisita Overlap Index were used to measure how much the repertoires overlapped between compartments. GLIPH clustered TCR beta CDR3s with public tetramer-defined viral CDR3s; viral motifs required at least three viral sequences plus V-gene enrichment. Not all clones reach the TCRdb copy of this immuneACCESS table, which keeps in-frame sequences only. Checked studies attribute under half of the gap to unresolved V genes and leave the rest unexplained. That table is the source of V, J and clone size, and D and trimming were worked out from the DNA. The sample data list tens of thousands of clones, and approximately 80% of these were observed just once. The ten largest make up almost 8% of the sample.

In the case of this clone: Its antigen is not yet known. No base quality values were provided; no much bigger clone lies one nucleotide off. The sample holds other DNA sequences that translate to the same CDR3.

At diagnosis, peripheral blood, uninvolved tumor-adjacent lung and tumor were collected and stored as a combination of fresh-frozen and FFPE material. Blood samples were analyzed as peripheral blood mononuclear cells for TCR repertoire profiling. V was cut back by 4 bases and J by 0 bases, leaving a gap of 6 bases between them. The CDR3 numbers 13 residues from cysteine through phenylalanine. The CDR3 DNA has 39 bases and is translated from base 1. Per the germline V gene (reference sequence), MNHEY is the CDR1 and SMNVEV is the CDR2. The receptor's source is a man aged 35 to 69 with stage II lung adenocarcinoma. This chain is built from TRBV27 and TRBJ2-5; the D gene is unclear. Sequences were derived from PBMCs, sampled before any cancer treatment. The CDR3 amino acid sequence is: CASSSSYQETQYF. The nucleotide sequence is TGTGCCAGCAGTTCCTCGTACCAAGAGACCCAGTACTTC.